A selection of T cell receptor beta chains follows, all from one sample in a study of vaccination and CD4 T cells after COVID-19. TCRdb called the PCR reads again in MiXCR, with one record for every CDR3 protein. The data show approximately 11,000 distinct CDR3 sequences, about 61% seen once. The antigens for these receptors are not known. The sample in question was CD4+ T cells from blood, cultured in vitro, obtained before SARS-CoV-2 vaccination. Receptors originate from a human donor who had recovered from COVID-19. Each CDR3 is given without its conserved first and last residue. A D gene is named only where the DNA matches it firmly.

D gene | J gene | V gene | CDR3 protein
TRBD1 | TRBJ1-2 | TRBV12-3/TRBV12-4 | ASSPSGTGKGYT
NA | TRBJ2-7 | TRBV28 | ASSFSGLLPYEQY
NA | TRBJ2-1 | TRBV20-1 | SAKQNSDNEQF
NA | TRBJ1-6 | TRBV30 | AWSSRGPLH
TRBD1 | TRBJ1-1 | TRBV20-1 | SASQGQMNTEAF
TRBD1 | TRBJ1-2 | TRBV4-3 | ASSPWDRDRYT
TRBD2 | TRBJ2-3 | TRBV20-1 | SARLAGGADTQY
TRBD1 | TRBJ2-2 | TRBV7-3 | ASSPGQGSGELF
NA | TRBJ2-2 | TRBV6-4 | ASSDSTSGELF
NA | TRBJ1-1 | TRBV20-1 | SANGGTEAF
NA | TRBJ2-6 | TRBV15 | ATSGEPGANVLT
TRBD2 | TRBJ2-7 | TRBV6-1 | ASSPWTSGSSYEQY
NA | TRBJ2-3 | TRBV10-3 | AISEAVARTDTQY
NA | TRBJ2-7 | TRBV20-1 | SATWAYEQY
NA | TRBJ2-3 | TRBV7-9 | ASSLVGRGYTDTQY
NA | TRBJ1-2 | TRBV15 | ATSSRSGPHNYGYT
NA | TRBJ1-1 | TRBV10-3 | AISGLNTEAF
TRBD2 | TRBJ2-3 | TRBV20-1 | SAAPLLASSTDTQY
TRBD1 | TRBJ1-4 | TRBV6-1 | ASSPGQANEKLF
NA | TRBJ2-2 | TRBV5-4 | ASTVPGKGELF
TRBD1 | TRBJ1-1 | TRBV20-1 | SALGQGVTEAF
NA | TRBJ1-2 | TRBV12-3/TRBV12-4 | ASSFLPQGRGYT
NA | TRBJ2-2 | TRBV20-1 | SAAKLGTGELF
TRBD1 | TRBJ2-7 | TRBV5-1 | ASSFEGTGAPYEQY
NA | TRBJ1-1 | TRBV19 | ASSMGALMNTEAF
NA | TRBJ1-3 | TRBV7-6 | ASSLVGYSSGNTIY
TRBD1 | TRBJ2-3 | TRBV7-2 | ASSSGTGPY
NA | TRBJ2-2 | TRBV28 | ASSLPASNTGELF
TRBD1 | TRBJ2-7 | TRBV10-3 | AINPGQGTYEQY
TRBD1 | TRBJ2-5 | TRBV19 | ASSRTGGIGETQY